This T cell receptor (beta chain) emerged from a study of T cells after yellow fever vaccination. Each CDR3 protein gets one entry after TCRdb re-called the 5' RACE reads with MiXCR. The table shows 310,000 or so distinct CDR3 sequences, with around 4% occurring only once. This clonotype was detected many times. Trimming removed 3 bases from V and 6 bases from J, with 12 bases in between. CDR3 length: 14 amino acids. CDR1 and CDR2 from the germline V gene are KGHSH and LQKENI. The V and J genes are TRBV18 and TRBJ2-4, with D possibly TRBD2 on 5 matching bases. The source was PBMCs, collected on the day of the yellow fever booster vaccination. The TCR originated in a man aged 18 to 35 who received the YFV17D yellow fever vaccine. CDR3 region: CASSPSLGRNIQYF. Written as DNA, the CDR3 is TGTGCCAGCTCACCGTCCCTGGGGAGAAACATTCAGTACTTC.